A single T cell receptor beta chain is shown here with its context. Sample time point: peripheral blood 6 weeks after treatment start. These data belong to a study of PD-L1 blockade in urothelial cancer. Study-level background: Beginning in about 2014, patients received atezolizumab, given as 1,200 mg intravenously every 3 weeks. Reported median T cell count for blood samples was around 140,000. It was at 3 weeks (second dose) and 6 weeks after treatment start that blood was analyzed.

TCRdb's table, derived via immunoSEQ multiplex PCR, lists solely in-frame clones and lacks some. Of 75,000 to 95,000 clones in the sample, under 95% were seen once. Trimming took off 5 bases at V and 4 bases at J, with 9 bases between the two ends. Germline loops: CDR1 MNHEY, CDR2 SMNVEV (reference sequence). The CDR3 sequence is 13 residues long. The source material was PBMCs, sampled around atezolizumab (anti-PD-L1) treatment. The source is a woman aged 80 or older with urothelial cancer. V usage is TRBV27 and J usage is TRBJ1-3; D might be TRBD1 (5 bases). The CDR3: CASSPSGGNTIYF. In nucleotides, the CDR3 is TGTGCCAGCAGTCCCTCAGGGGGAAACACCATATATTTT.